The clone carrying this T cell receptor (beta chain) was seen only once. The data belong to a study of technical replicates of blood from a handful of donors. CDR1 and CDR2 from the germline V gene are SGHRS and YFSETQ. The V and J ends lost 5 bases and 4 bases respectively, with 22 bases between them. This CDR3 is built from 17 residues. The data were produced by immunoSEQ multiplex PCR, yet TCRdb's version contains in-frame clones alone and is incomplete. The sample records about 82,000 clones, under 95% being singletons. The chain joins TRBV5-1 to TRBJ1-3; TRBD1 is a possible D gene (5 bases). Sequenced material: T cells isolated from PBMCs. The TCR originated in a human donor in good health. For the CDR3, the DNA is TGCGCCAGCAGATCCGCAGGGTCGGGTGCAGAGGGAAACACCATATATTTT. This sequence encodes CASRSAGSGAEGNTIYF.